This T cell receptor beta chain was observed in a study of beta chain features in type 1 diabetes. Study background: In all, 107,917,701 sorted cells from all samples were analyzed. General study findings and limits: Shorter templates might be favored by PCR, and equally so in patients and in controls. The study found that naive, central memory and Treg TCRB repertoires appeared more similar in patients than in healthy donors.

This clone occurred a few times. Its antigen is still unknown. CDR3 size: 16 residues. Trimming removed 3 bases from V and 5 bases from J; junction bases left unmatched: 7. The germline V gene encodes CDR1 MGHDK and CDR2 SYGVNS. Sorting based on CD45RO/CCR7/CD25/CD127/CD95/CD27 separated CD4+ naive, central memory, regulatory and stem cell-like memory cells. The authors reverse transcribed all of the isolated RNA, so sequencing captured expressed TCRB transcripts. Using immunoSEQ multiplex PCR, the repertoire was profiled, and TCRdb retains in-frame clones only, with some absent. The sample lists under 800,000 clones; about 16% were seen once.

This clonotype originated in a man younger than 35 in good health. The sample consisted of naive CD4+ T cells from blood. The chain joins TRBV25-1 to TRBJ2-1, with 10 bases that match TRBD2. CDR3: CASSDPPSGSDNEQFF. The CDR3 region has the DNA TGTGCCAGCAGTGACCCGCCTAGCGGGAGCGACAATGAGCAGTTCTTC.